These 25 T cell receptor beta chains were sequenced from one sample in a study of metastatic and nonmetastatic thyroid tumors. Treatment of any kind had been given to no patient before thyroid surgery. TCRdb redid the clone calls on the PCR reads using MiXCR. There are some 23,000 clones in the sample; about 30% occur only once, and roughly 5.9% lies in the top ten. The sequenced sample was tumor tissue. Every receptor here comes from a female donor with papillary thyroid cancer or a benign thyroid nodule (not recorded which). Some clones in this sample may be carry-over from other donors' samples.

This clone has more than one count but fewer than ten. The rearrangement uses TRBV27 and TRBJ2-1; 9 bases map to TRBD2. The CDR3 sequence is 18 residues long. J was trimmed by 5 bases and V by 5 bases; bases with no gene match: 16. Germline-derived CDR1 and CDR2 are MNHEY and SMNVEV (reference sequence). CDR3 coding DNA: TGTGCCAGCAGTCAGAAGTACGGAATAGCGGGGGACCACAATGAGCAGTTCTTC. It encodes CASSQKYGIAGDHNEQFF.

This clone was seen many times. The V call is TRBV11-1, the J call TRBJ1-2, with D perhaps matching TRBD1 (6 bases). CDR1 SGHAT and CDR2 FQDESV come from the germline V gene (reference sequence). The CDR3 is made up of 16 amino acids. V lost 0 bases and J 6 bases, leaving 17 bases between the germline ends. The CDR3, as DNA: TGTGCCAGCAGCTTAGCCCTGTCGGGGGCAGGCGATGGCTACACCTTC. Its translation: CASSLALSGAGDGYTF.

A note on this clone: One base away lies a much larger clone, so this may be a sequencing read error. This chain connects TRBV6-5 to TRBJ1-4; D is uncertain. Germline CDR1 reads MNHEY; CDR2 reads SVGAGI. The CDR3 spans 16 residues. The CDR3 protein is CVSSYSNALLNEKLFF. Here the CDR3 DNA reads TGTGTCAGCAGTTACTCGAATGCGTTACTGAATGAAAAACTGTTTTTT.

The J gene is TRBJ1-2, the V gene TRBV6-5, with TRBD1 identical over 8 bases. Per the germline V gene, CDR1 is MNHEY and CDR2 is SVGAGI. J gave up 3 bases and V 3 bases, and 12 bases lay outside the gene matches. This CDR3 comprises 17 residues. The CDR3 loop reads CASSYTSGQGGDYGYTF. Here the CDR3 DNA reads TGTGCCAGCAGTTATACCTCCGGACAGGGTGGGGACTATGGCTACACCTTC.

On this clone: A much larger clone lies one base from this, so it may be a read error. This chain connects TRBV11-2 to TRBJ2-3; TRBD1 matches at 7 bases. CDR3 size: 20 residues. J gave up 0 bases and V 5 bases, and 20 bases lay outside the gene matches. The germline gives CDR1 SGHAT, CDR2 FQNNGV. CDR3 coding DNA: TGTGCCAGCAGCCCCTTGCAGGGGGTGAAACCCCAAATTAGCACAGATACGCAGTATTTT. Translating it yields CASSPLQGVKPQISTDTQYF.

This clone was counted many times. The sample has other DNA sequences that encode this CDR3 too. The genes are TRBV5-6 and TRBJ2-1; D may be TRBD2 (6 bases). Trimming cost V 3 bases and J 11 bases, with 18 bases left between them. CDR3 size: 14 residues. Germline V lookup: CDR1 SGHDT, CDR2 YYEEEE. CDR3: CASSSLEAGRKQFF. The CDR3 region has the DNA TGTGCCAGCAGCTCCCTTGAAGCGGGCAGAAAGCAGTTCTTC.

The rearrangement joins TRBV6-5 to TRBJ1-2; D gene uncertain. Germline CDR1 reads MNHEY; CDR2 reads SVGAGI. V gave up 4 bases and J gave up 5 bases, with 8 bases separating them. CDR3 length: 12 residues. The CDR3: CASSLGDYGYTF. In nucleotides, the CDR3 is TGTGCCAGCAGTTTGGGAGATTATGGCTACACCTTC.

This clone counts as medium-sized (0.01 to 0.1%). This CDR3 is CASSQLQGANTGELFF. The CDR3, as DNA: TGTGCCAGCAGCCAATTACAGGGCGCGAACACCGGGGAGCTGTTTTTT. The chain couples TRBV11-2 to TRBJ2-2; possible D gene TRBD1, 6 bases. CDR3 length equals 16 residues. Per germline, CDR1 SGHAT and CDR2 FQNNGV. V was cut by 5 bases and J by 0 bases, with 13 bases left in between. Looking up the rest from reference TRBV11-2 and TRBJ2-2 gives the full variable domain: EAGVAQSPRYKIIEKRQSVAFWCNPISGHATLYWYQQILGQGPKLLIQFQNNGVVDDSQLPKDRFSAERLKGVDSTLKIQPAKLEDSAVYLCASSQLQGANTGELFFGEGSRLTVL.

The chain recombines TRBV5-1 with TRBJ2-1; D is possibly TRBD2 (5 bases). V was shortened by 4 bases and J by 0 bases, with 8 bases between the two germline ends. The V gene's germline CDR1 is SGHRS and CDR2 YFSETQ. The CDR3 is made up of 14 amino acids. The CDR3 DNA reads TGCGCCAGCAGCCTTGACTACTCCTACAATGAGCAGTTCTTC. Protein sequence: CASSLDYSYNEQFF.

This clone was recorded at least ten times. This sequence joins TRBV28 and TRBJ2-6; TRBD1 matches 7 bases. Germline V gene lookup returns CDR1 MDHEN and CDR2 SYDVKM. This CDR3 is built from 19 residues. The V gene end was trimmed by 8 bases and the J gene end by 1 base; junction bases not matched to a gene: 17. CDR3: CASDSLSGQATSGANVLTF. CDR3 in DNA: TGTGCCAGCGATTCCCTTAGTGGACAGGCGACTTCTGGGGCCAACGTCCTGACTTTC. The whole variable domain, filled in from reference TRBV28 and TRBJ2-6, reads DVKVTQSSRYLVKRTGEKVFLECVQDMDHENMFWYRQDPGLGLRLIYFSYDVKMKEKGDIPEGYSVSREKKERFSLILESASTNQTSMYLCASDSLSGQATSGANVLTFGAGSRLTVL.

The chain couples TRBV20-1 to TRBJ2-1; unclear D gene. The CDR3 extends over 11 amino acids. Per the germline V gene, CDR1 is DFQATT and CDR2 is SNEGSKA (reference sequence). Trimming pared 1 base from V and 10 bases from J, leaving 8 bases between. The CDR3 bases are TGCAGTGCTAGAGGGGGTAGAGAGCAGTTCTTC. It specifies CSARGGREQFF.

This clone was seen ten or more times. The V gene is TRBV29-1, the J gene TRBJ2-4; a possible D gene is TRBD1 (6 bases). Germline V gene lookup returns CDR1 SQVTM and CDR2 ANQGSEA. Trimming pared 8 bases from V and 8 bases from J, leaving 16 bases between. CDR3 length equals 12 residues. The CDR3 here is CSSRGVGDIQYF. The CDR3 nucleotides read TGCAGCAGCAGGGGAGTCGGGGACATTCAGTACTTC.

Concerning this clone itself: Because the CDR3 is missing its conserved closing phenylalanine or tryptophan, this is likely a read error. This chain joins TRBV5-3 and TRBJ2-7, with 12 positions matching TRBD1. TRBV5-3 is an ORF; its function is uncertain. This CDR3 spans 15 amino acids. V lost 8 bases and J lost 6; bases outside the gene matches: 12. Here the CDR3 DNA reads TGTGCCAGTAGCCCCTCCGGGACAGGGGGCGCCGAGCAGTACTTA. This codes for CASSPSGTGGAEQYL.

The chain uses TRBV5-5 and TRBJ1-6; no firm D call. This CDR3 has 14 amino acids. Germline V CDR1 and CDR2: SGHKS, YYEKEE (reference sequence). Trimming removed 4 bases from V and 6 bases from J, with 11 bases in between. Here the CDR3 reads CASSTTCGNSPLHF. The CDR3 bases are TGTGCCAGCAGCACGACATGTGGTAATTCACCCCTCCACTTT.

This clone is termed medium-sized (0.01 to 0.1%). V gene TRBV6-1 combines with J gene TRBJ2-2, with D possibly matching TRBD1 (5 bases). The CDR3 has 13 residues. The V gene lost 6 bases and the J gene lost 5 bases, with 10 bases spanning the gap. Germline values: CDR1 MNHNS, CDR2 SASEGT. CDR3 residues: CASRQGVTGELFF. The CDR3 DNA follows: TGTGCCAGCAGACAAGGGGTTACCGGGGAGCTGTTTTTT.

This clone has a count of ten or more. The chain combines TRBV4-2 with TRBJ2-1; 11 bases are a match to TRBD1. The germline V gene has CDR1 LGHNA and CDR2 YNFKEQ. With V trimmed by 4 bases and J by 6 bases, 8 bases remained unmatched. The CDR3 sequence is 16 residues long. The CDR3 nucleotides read TGTGCCAGCAGCCCTAACGGACAGGGGGCTGGCAATGAGCAGTTCTTC. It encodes CASSPNGQGAGNEQFF.

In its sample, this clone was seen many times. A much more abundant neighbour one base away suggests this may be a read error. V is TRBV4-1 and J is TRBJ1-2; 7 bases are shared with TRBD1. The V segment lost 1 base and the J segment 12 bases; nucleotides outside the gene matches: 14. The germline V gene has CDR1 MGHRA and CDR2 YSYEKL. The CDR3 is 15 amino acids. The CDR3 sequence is CASSQVGMGQLDHTF. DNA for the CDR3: TGCGCCAGCAGCCAAGTTGGTATGGGACAGCTTGACCACACCTTC.

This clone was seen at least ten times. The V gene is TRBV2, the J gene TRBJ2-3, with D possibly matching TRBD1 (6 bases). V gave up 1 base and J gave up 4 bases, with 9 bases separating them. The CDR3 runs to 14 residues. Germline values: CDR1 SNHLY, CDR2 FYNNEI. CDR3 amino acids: CASSEGSGADTQYF. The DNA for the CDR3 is TGTGCCAGCAGTGAAGGGTCAGGGGCAGATACGCAGTATTTT.

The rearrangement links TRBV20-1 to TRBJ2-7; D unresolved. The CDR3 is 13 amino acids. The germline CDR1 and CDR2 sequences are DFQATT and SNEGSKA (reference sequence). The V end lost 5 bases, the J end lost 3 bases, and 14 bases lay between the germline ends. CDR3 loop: CSAWRAYIYEQYF. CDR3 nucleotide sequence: TGCAGTGCTTGGCGTGCATATATCTACGAGCAGTACTTC.

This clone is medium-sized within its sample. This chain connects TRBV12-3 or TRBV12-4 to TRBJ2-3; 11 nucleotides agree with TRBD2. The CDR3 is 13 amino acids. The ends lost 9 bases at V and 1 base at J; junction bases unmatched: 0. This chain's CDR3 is CASSGGGTDTQYF. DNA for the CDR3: TGTGCCAGTAGCGGGGGGGGCACAGATACGCAGTATTTT.

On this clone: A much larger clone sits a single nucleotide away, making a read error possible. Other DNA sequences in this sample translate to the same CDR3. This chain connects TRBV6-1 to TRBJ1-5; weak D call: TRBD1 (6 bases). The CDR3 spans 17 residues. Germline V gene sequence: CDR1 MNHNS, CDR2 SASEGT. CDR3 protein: CASSGPDSHHSDQPQHF. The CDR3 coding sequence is TGTGCCAGCAGCGGACCGGACAGCCATCATAGCGATCAGCCTCAGCATTTT.

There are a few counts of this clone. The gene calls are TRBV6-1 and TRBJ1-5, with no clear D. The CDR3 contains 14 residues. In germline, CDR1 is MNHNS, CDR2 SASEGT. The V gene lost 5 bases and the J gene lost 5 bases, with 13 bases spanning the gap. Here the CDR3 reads CASSSTVSDQPQHF. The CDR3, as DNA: TGTGCCAGCAGTAGTACAGTGTCCGATCAGCCCCAGCATTTT.

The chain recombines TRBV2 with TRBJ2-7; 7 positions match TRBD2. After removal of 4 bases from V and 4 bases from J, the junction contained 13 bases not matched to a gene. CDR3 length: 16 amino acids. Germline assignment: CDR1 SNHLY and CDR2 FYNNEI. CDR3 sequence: CASSALGPGGWYEQYF. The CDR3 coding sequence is TGTGCCAGCAGTGCGCTTGGACCGGGGGGTTGGTACGAGCAGTACTTC. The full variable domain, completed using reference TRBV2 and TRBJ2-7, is EPEVTQTPSHQVTQMGQEVILRCVPISNHLYFYWYRQILGQKVEFLVSFYNNEISEKSEIFDDQFSVERPDGSNFTLKIRSTKLEDSAMYFCASSALGPGGWYEQYFGPGTRLTVT.

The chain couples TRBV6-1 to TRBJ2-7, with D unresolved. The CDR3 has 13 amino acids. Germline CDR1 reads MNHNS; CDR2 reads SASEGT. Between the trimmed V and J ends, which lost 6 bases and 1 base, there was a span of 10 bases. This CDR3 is CASRTTISYEQYF. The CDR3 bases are TGTGCCAGCAGGACGACAATTTCCTACGAGCAGTACTTC.

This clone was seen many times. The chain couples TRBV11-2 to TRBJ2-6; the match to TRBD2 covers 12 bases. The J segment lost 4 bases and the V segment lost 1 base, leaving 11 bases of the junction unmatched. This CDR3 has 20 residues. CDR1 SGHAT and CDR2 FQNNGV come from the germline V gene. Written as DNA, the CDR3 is TGTGCCAGCAGCTTAGGATCCGGGGCTAGCGGGGGGGCCGGGGCCAACGTCCTGACTTTC. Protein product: CASSLGSGASGGAGANVLTF.